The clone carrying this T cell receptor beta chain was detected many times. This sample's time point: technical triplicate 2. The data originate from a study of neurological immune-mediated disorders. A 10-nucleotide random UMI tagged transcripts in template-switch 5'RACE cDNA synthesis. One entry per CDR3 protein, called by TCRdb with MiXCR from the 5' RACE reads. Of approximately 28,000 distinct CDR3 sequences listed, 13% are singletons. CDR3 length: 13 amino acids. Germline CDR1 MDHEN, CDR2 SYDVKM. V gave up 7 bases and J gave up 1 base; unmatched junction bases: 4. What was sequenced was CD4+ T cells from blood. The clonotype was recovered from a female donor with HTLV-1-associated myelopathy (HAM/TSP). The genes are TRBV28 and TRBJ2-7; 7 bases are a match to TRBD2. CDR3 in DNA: TGTGCCAGCACCCCCGGGGGGTCCTACGAGCAGTACTTC. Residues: CASTPGGSYEQYF.